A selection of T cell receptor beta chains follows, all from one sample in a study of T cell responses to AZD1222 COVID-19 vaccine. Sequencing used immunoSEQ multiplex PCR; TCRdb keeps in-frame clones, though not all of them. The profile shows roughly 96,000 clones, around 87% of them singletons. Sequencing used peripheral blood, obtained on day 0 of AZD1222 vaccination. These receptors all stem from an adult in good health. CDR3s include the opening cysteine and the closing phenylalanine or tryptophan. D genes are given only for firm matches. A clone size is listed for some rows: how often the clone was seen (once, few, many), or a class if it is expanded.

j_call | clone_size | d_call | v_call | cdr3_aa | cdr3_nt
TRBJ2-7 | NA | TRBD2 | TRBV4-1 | CASRDLAGVSYEQYF | TGCGCCAGCCGAGACCTAGCGGGAGTGTCCTACGAGCAGTACTTC
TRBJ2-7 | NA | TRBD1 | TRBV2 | CASSERTGTHEQYF | TGTGCCAGCAGTGAACGGACAGGGACCCACGAGCAGTACTTC
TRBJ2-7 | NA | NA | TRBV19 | CASSQTPSYEQYF | TGTGCCAGTAGCCAGACACCCTCCTACGAGCAGTACTTC
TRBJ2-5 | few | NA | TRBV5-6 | CASSIWTGRVDETQYF | TGTGCCAGCAGCATATGGACAGGGAGGGTTGATGAGACCCAGTACTTC
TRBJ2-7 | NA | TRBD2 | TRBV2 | CASTSRQAGGHPSYEQYF | TGTGCCAGCACATCCCGCCAGGCGGGAGGCCATCCTAGTTACGAGCAGTACTTC
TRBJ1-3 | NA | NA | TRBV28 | CASSLPGAYGNTIYF | TGTGCCAGCAGTTTGCCGGGGGCCTATGGAAACACCATATATTTT
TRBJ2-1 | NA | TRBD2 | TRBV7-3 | CASSLGLAGVNEQFF | TGTGCCAGCAGTCTAGGGCTAGCGGGAGTCAATGAGCAGTTCTTC
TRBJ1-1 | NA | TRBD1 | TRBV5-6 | CASSRLGTGDTEAFF | TGTGCCAGCAGCCGCCTTGGGACAGGGGACACTGAAGCTTTCTTT
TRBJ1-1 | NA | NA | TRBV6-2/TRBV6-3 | CASSERENTEAFF | TGTGCCAGCAGCGAAAGGGAGAACACTGAAGCTTTCTTT
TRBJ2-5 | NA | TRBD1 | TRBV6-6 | CASSYGTGGLETQYF | TGTGCCAGCAGTTATGGGACAGGGGGCTTGGAGACCCAGTACTTC
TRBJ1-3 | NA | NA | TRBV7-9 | CASSLAGLGRNTIYF | TGTGCCAGCAGCTTAGCAGGGCTTGGCAGAAACACCATATATTTT
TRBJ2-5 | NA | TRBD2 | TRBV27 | CASSSGTPQETQYF | TGTGCCAGCAGTAGCGGGACGCCCCAAGAGACCCAGTACTTC
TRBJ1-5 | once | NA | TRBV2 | CASRGEQGHQPQHF | TGTGCCAGCAGAGGGGAACAGGGTCATCAGCCCCAGCATTTT
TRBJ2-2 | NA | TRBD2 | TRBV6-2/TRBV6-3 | CASSKGLAGVSGELFF | TGTGCCAGCAGCAAGGGACTAGCGGGAGTTTCCGGGGAGCTGTTTTTT
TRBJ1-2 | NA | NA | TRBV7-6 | CASSFTADSIYGYTF | TGTGCCAGCAGCTTTACCGCGGACAGTATATATGGCTACACCTTC
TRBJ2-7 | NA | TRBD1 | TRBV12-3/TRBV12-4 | CASVKGALGEQYF | TGTGCCAGCGTGAAGGGGGCGCTGGGCGAGCAGTACTTC
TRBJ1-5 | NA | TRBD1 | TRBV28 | CASSLGQRWYQPQHF | TGTGCCAGCAGCTTGGGACAGCGGTGGTATCAGCCCCAGCATTTT
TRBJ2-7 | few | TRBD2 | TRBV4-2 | CASSQETSGSYEQYF | TGTGCCAGCAGCCAAGAGACTAGCGGGAGCTACGAGCAGTACTTC
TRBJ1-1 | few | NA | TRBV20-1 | CSARRVEAFF | TGCAGTGCTAGACGGGTGGAAGCTTTCTTT
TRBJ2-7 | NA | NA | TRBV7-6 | CASSLGAVSYYEQYF | TGTGCCAGCAGCTTAGGGGCCGTTTCCTACTACGAGCAGTACTTC